A single sample gave rise to the 19 T cell receptor beta chains below, sequenced in a study of blood T cells in healthy people across ages. For the second PCR, which ran for about 6 to 11 cycles, a sample-barcoded 5' primer and a J-beta primer mix were used. TCRdb processed the 5' RACE reads anew with MiXCR; each CDR3 protein has one entry. The sample records around 280,000 distinct CDR3 sequences, roughly a quarter being singletons. Material: blood. These receptors were collected from a woman in her sixties or seventies in good health.

This clonotype turned up a few times. V usage is TRBV11-2 and J usage is TRBJ2-5, with D tentatively TRBD1 (6 bases). The J call is in doubt because the DNA end fits TRBJ2-1 better. This CDR3 region has 14 residues. Germline CDR1 reads SGHAT; CDR2 reads FQNNGV. This chain's CDR3 is CASRWGTGPGEQFF. Written as DNA, the CDR3 is TGTGCCAGCAGATGGGGCACAGGGCCAGGTGAGCAGTTCTTC.

This clonotype was seen a few times. The genes are TRBV12-3 or TRBV12-4 and TRBJ2-5, with 9 nucleotides matching TRBD1. Matching the DNA end better, TRBJ2-1 makes the J call doubtful. The CDR3 has 15 amino acids. Written as DNA, the CDR3 is TGTGCCAGCAGTTTAGGGGGACAGGGATTAAATGAGCAGTTCTTC. Amino acid sequence: CASSLGGQGLNEQFF.

The chain is built from TRBV5-1 and TRBJ2-5, with a weak D call TRBD2 (5 bases). Germline CDR1 and CDR2: SGHRS and YFSETQ. This CDR3 contains 13 residues. The V end lost 2 bases, the J end lost 5 bases, and 10 bases lay between the germline ends. In DNA form, the CDR3 reads TGCGCCAGCAGCTTTGGCGGGTGGGAGACCCAGTACTTC. This translates into CASSFGGWETQYF.

The chain carries TRBV5-6 and TRBJ1-1; D call uncertain. Trimming removed 5 bases from V and 1 base from J, with 15 bases in between. Germline CDR1 is SGHDT and CDR2 is YYEEEE. The CDR3 spans 15 residues. CDR3 amino acids: CASSGEREQNTEAFF. In nucleotides, the CDR3 is TGTGCCAGCAGTGGCGAAAGGGAGCAGAACACTGAAGCTTTCTTT.

This clonotype was counted a few times. CDR3 amino acids: CASMGQVYEQYF. The CDR3, as DNA: TGTGCCAGCATGGGACAGGTATACGAGCAGTACTTC. The genes are TRBV28 and TRBJ2-7, with 8 bases lining up with TRBD1. CDR3 length equals 12 residues. The germline V gene has CDR1 MDHEN and CDR2 SYDVKM. Germline trimming cut 7 bases from V and 4 bases from J; bases unmatched to any gene: 3. The whole variable domain, remainder taken from reference TRBV28 and TRBJ2-7, is DVKVTQSSRYLVKRTGEKVFLECVQDMDHENMFWYRQDPGLGLRLIYFSYDVKMKEKGDIPEGYSVSREKKERFSLILESASTNQTSMYLCASMGQVYEQYFGPGTRLTVT.

The chain joins TRBV28 to TRBJ2-5; D call uncertain. Germline CDR1 MDHEN, CDR2 SYDVKM. CDR3 length equals 11 residues. Trimming left V 2 bases short and J 7 bases short, with 5 bases between. The CDR3 region is CASSLGWTQYF. The DNA of the CDR3 is TGTGCCAGCAGTTTAGGATGGACCCAGTACTTC.

The chain carries TRBV6-5 and TRBJ2-7; D perhaps matches TRBD2 (6 bases). CDR1 and CDR2 from the germline V gene are MNHEY and SVGAGI. V was clipped by 6 bases and J by 5 bases, with 20 bases between them. There are 15 residues in the CDR3. CDR3 coding DNA: TGTGCCAGCAGCCATGGGGCGGGACCAGTTAACGAGCAGTACTTC. It translates to CASSHGAGPVNEQYF.

This sequence joins TRBV7-9 and TRBJ1-4, with D possibly being TRBD1 (5 bases). This CDR3 comprises 18 residues. Looked up from germline, CDR1 is SEHNR and CDR2 is FQNEAQ (reference sequence). The ends were cut back, 5 bases at V and 9 bases at J, with 28 bases in the middle. The CDR3 DNA reads TGTGCCAGCAGCCGAAACTCTCAGAGGGCGCTGGAGGGGAAAAAACTGTTTTTT. This codes for CASSRNSQRALEGKKLFF.

This chain uses TRBV15 with TRBJ2-2; 7 nucleotides align to TRBD1. Unmatched junction bases numbered 4, after V lost 0 bases and J lost 6 bases. Germline CDR1 and CDR2: LNHNV and YYDKDF (reference sequence). The CDR3 extends over 15 amino acids. CDR3 DNA: TGTGCCACCAGCAGAGATGTTCAGGGGGCCGGGGAGCTGTTTTTT. Protein sequence: CATSRDVQGAGELFF.

V usage is TRBV5-1 and J usage is TRBJ1-4, with D hard to call. Germline V CDR1 and CDR2: SGHRS, YFSETQ. This CDR3 is built from 14 residues. V lost 0 bases and J 6 bases, leaving 9 bases between the germline ends. CDR3: CASSLGTWDEKLFF. The CDR3, as DNA: TGCGCCAGCAGCTTGGGAACATGGGATGAAAAACTGTTTTTT.

The V and J genes are TRBV2 and TRBJ2-7; D remains ambiguous. In germline, CDR1 is SNHLY, CDR2 FYNNEI. The V and J ends lost 4 bases and 6 bases respectively, with 7 bases between them. The CDR3 runs 11 residues. This CDR3 reads CASSVSPEQYF. The CDR3 DNA reads TGTGCCAGCAGTGTGTCCCCCGAGCAGTACTTC.

This clonotype was detected ten times or more. The V call is TRBV4-3, the J call TRBJ2-7, with D tentatively TRBD2 (6 bases). The CDR3 extends over 15 amino acids. Trimming pared 0 bases from V and 5 bases from J, leaving 14 bases between. Germline V gives CDR1 LGHNA, CDR2 YSLEER. CDR3 residues: CASSQDGLSGDEQYF. In DNA, the CDR3 is TGCGCCAGCAGCCAAGACGGCCTATCGGGGGACGAGCAGTACTTC.

At least ten counts were recorded for this clonotype. V and J are TRBV7-2 and TRBJ1-5; tentatively, D is TRBD1 (6 bases). The V gene's germline CDR1 is SGHTA and CDR2 FQGNSA. V lost 1 base and J lost 7, with 14 bases in between. This CDR3 spans 15 amino acids. The CDR3 coding sequence is TGTGCCAGCAGCTTAGGGGGGGGGCCTAGGCAGCCCCAGCATTTT. It encodes CASSLGGGPRQPQHF.

This clonotype was recorded only once. The CDR3: CASRPSDGSSGNTIYF. In DNA, the CDR3 is TGTGCCAGTAGGCCATCGGACGGGAGCTCTGGAAACACCATATATTTT. This chain joins TRBV19 and TRBJ1-3; D is unresolved. V shed 6 bases and J shed 0 bases, with 15 bases lying between them. Germline lookup yields CDR1 LNHDA and CDR2 SQIVND (reference sequence). The CDR3 length is 16 residues.

This clonotype was observed a few times. V is TRBV6-6 and J is TRBJ2-7; no reliable D call. Trimming left V 2 bases short and J 3 bases short, with 17 bases between. Looked up from germline, CDR1 is MNHNY and CDR2 is SVGAGI (reference sequence). CDR3 length: 16 amino acids. The CDR3 DNA follows: TGTGCCAGCAGTTACAGTTCCGTAGGGAAATACTACGAGCAGTACTTC. The encoded protein is CASSYSSVGKYYEQYF.

This clonotype was detected only once. The chain is built from TRBV5-1 and TRBJ1-4, with a possible D match to TRBD1 (5 bases). The V end was cut by 3 bases, the J end by 5 bases, with 11 bases between. Germline V gives CDR1 SGHRS, CDR2 YFSETQ. The CDR3 has 14 amino acids. In DNA form, the CDR3 reads TGCGCCAGCAGCTATGACAGTGGGAATGAAAAACTGTTTTTT. Amino acid sequence: CASSYDSGNEKLFF.

A single count supports this clonotype. The rearrangement links TRBV5-1 to TRBJ2-4; D may be TRBD1 or TRBD2 (6 bases each). The CDR3 runs to 11 residues. Germline CDR1 is SGHRS and CDR2 is YFSETQ. V was pared by 5 bases and J by 8 bases, with 8 bases between. This CDR3 is CASREGDIQYF. The CDR3 region has the DNA TGCGCCAGCAGGGAGGGGGACATTCAGTACTTC.

This clonotype was found many times. V and J are TRBV7-9 and TRBJ2-3; 10 nucleotides line up with TRBD2. CDR1 and CDR2 (germline): SEHNR, FQNEAQ (reference sequence). Trimming removed 7 bases from V and 8 bases from J; junction bases left unmatched: 12. The CDR3 sequence is 15 residues long. The DNA for the CDR3 is TGTGCCAGCATCATGGTAGCGGGAGGTCAGGGTACGCAGTATTTT. It specifies CASIMVAGGQGTQYF.

The chain combines TRBV20-1 with TRBJ2-1; 11 nucleotides agree with TRBD1. Per germline, CDR1 DFQATT and CDR2 SNEGSKA (reference sequence). The CDR3 sequence is 16 residues long. Trimming at V came to 5 bases and at J to 7 bases, leaving 13 bases not matched to a gene. CDR3 nucleotide sequence: TGCAGTGCTCACGGGACAGGGGGTCTGAAGGGGAATGAGCAGTTCTTC. Residues: CSAHGTGGLKGNEQFF.